What follows is one T cell receptor beta chain and its context. This clone has only a few counts. It lacks a known antigen. Base-call qualities are not available, and no considerably larger clone is one nucleotide away. The data are from a study of beta chain features in type 1 diabetes (dated by TCRdb to the late 2010s). Context from the whole study: No differences in mean age, gender distribution, total cell number or subset yield were found between patients and healthy donors. A total of 90 million to 130 million sorted cells were examined across all samples, and a strong correlation was observed between cell number per subset and RNA yield. In the study, recently diagnosed type 1 diabetes patients and matched healthy donors were compared on the TCRB repertoires of their sorted circulating CD4+ T cell subsets. Regulatory and stem cell-like memory subsets were obtained from only 8 patients and roughly 8 healthy donors, while naive and central memory subsets were obtained from all 30 or so donors.

Each donor gave one peripheral blood draw, averaging roughly 100 mL, which was collected into heparinised tubes. Using a panel that included CD45RO, CCR7, CD25, CD127, CD95 and CD27, naive, central memory, regulatory and stem cell-like memory CD4+ T cells were sorted on a BD FACSAria II. A purity above 95% was achieved for all sorted populations. Right away, PBMCs were isolated by Lymphoprep density gradient centrifugation and were stained directly, with no culture step. Samples were stained and sorted in pairs, with one healthy donor and one patient per experiment, so that batch effects were minimized. General study outcomes and caveats: Naive, central memory and regulatory TCRB repertoires appeared more similar among patients than among healthy donors. In all four CD4+ subsets, TCRB CDR3 length was moderately but significantly shorter in type 1 diabetes patients. PCR might favor shorter templates, but patient and control samples were amplified and corrected together, so any skew would affect both groups equally. Patients with type 1 diabetes made fewer insertions and deleted more nucleotides at VDJ recombination sites, implying thymic rearrangement abnormalities. Because cDNA rather than genomic DNA was sequenced, highly expressing activated cells could have been over-represented, although no difference in activation and CD3 levels was found between groups. Because small numbers of individuals were included in the HLA sub-analyses, any influence of HLA type on TCRB rearrangement was left unresolved.

The entire amount of isolated RNA was reverse transcribed using the High Capacity cDNA Reverse Transcription Kit, so the sequenced TCRB transcripts were expressed ones. Deep immunoSEQ sequencing was performed on naive, central memory and regulatory T cell samples, with an average of roughly 4 million total reads per sample. After sorted cells were lysed in RLT buffer, RNA was extracted with DNase-treated RNeasy Micro or Mini kits, with the choice depending on cell number. Each cell subset was processed on its own to prevent cross-contamination, while patient and healthy donor samples were processed together. The immunoSEQ multiplex PCR was used to amplify TCRB sequences from cDNA, yielding 87-bp fragments that span the CDR3 region. Sequencing of the amplicons was performed on the Illumina HiSeq platform. The authors' analysis ran thus. Synthetic template baselines were used to correct PCR bias computationally, reads within Hamming distance 2 were collapsed, and singletons that could not be merged were discarded. Reads were aligned against IMGT so that V, D and J genes, CDR3 length and insertions or deletions at six rearrangement sites could be assigned. Within each subset, clonotype counts were normalized to the number of sorted cells before true diversity and Gini coefficients were calculated with the tcR R package. The overlap coefficient, calculated on TCRB nucleotide sequences, was used to quantify repertoire sharing. TCRdb carries this immuneACCESS record with in-frame sequences only. Its versions omit some clonotypes, under half of them owing to an unresolved V gene in the studies checked, with the rest unexplained. V, J and clone size are taken as reported in that table, and D and trimming were inferred from the DNA itself. The table for this sample lists hundreds of thousands of clones; roughly 9% of them were counted only once. The top ten clonotypes cover approximately 1% of the sample.

From its cysteine to its phenylalanine, the CDR3 spans 13 amino acids. Only the CDR3 region is kept as DNA, spanning 39 bases read in frame from base 1. In the germline V gene, CDR1 corresponds to SGHTA and CDR2 to FQGNSA. The junction shows trimming of 2 bases on V and 7 bases on J, plus 8 bases between the germline ends. This TCR derives from a man aged 30 to 39 with type 1 diabetes. Input material: central memory CD4+ T cells from blood. Recombination linked TRBV7-2 to TRBJ2-2; TRBD1 might be the D gene, on 5 matching bases. The sequence in DNA is TGTGCCAGCAGCTTACAGGGTAGCGGGGAGCTGTTTTTT. This encodes CASSLQGSGELFF.